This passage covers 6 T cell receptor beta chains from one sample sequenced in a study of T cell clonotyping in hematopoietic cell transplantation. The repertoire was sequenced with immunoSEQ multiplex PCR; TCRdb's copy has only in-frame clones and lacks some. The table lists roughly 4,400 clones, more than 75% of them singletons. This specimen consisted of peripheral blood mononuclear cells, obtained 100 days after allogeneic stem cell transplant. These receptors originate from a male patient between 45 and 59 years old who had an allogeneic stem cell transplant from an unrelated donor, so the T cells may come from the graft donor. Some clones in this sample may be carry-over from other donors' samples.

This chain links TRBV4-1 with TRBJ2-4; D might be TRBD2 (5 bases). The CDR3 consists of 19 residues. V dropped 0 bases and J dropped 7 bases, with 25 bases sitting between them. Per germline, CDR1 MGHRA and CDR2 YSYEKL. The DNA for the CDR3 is TGCGCCAGCAGCCAAGATTTGGCTGTGGCACCCAAGAGGGTCAACATTCAGTACTTC. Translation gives CASSQDLAVAPKRVNIQYF.

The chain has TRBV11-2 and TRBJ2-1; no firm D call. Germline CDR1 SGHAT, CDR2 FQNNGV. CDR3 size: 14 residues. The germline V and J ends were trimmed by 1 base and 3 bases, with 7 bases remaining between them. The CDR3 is CASSLVSLYNEQFF. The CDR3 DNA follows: TGTGCCAGCAGCTTAGTAAGCCTCTACAATGAGCAGTTCTTC.

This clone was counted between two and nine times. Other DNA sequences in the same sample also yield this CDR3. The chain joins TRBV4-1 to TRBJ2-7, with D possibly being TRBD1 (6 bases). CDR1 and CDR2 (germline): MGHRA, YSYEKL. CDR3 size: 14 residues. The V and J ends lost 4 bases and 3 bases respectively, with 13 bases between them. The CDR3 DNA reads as TGCGCCAGCAGCCCCTGGGGGCCAAGCTACGAGCAGTACTTC. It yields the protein CASSPWGPSYEQYF.

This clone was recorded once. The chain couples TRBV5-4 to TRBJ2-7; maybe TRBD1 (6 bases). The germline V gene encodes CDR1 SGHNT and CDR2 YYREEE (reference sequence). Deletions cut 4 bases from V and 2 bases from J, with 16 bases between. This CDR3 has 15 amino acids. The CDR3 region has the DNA TGTGCCAGCAGCCCAACAGGGCAGGGAACCTACGAGCAGTACTTC. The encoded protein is CASSPTGQGTYEQYF.

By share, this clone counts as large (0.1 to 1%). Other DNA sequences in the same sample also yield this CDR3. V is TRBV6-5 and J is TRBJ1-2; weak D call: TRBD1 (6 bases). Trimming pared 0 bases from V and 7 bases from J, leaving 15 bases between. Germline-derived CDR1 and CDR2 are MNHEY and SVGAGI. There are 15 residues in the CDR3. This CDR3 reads CASSYSRGGASGYTF. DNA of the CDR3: TGTGCCAGCAGTTACTCTCGTGGGGGCGCGAGTGGCTACACCTTC.

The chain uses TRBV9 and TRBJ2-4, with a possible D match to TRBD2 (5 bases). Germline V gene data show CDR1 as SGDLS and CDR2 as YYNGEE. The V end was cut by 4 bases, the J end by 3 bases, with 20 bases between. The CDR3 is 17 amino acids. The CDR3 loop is CASSQTGSTLGKNIQYF. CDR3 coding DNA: TGTGCCAGCAGCCAGACGGGGAGTACTTTAGGCAAAAACATTCAGTACTTC.